A single sample gave rise to the 32 T cell receptor beta chains below, sequenced in a study of T-cell reconstitution after alpha-beta-depleted transplantation in children. Molecular barcoding with unique molecular identifiers was used for the TCRbeta library. TCRdb called the PCR reads again in MiXCR, with one record for every CDR3 protein. The sample consists of around 700,000 distinct CDR3 sequences, around 12% of them appearing once. The input for sequencing was PBMCs, taken before TCRalphabeta/CD19-depleted stem cell transplant. These receptors all stem from a girl under 10 years old with congenital amegakaryocytic thrombocytopenia, due to receive a stem cell transplant.

This clonotype has ten or more counts. The chain joins TRBV5-1 to TRBJ1-2, with TRBD1 identical over 7 bases. Losses at the gene ends were 0 bases for V and 7 bases for J; bases not matched to a gene: 9. In germline, CDR1 is SGHRS, CDR2 YFSETQ. This CDR3 comprises 15 residues. The CDR3 DNA sequence: TGCGCCAGCAGCTTGGAAGGGGGCGCATGGAGTGGCTACACCTTC. Translation gives CASSLEGGAWSGYTF. Based on the CDR3 plus reference TRBV5-1 and TRBJ1-2, the full variable domain is KAGVTQTPRYLIKTRGQQVTLSCSPISGHRSVSWYQQTPGQGLQFLFEYFSETQRNKGNFPGRFSGRQFSNSRSEMNVSTLELGDSALYLCASSLEGGAWSGYTFGSGTRLTVV.

There are many counts of this clonotype. CDR3 in DNA: TGTGCCAGCAGCTTAATCGCTCTAGTCAGCACAGATACGCAGTATTTT. This encodes CASSLIALVSTDTQYF. This sequence joins TRBV7-2 and TRBJ2-3; D is uncertain. Germline lookup yields CDR1 SGHTA and CDR2 FQGNSA. The ends were cut back, 2 bases at V and 0 bases at J, with 12 bases in the middle. The CDR3 is made up of 16 amino acids.

This clonotype was detected once. J is TRBJ1-2 and V is TRBV7-9; no definite D call. The CDR3 spans 16 residues. Germline CDR1 SEHNR, CDR2 FQNEAQ (reference sequence). The V end was cut by 5 bases, the J end by 0 bases, with 16 bases between. The CDR3 nucleotides read TGTGCCAGCAGCCTCGACCGGGGTTTAGCTAACTATGGCTACACCTTC. This translates into CASSLDRGLANYGYTF.

This clonotype was observed at least ten times. The V and J genes are TRBV24-1 and TRBJ1-1, with no clear D. CDR1 is KGHDR, CDR2 SFDVKD, per germline. V was clipped by 5 bases and J by 2 bases, with 2 bases between them. CDR3 length: 11 residues. CDR3 in amino acids: CATSANTEAFF. The CDR3 DNA reads TGTGCCACCAGTGCCAACACTGAAGCTTTCTTT.

This clonotype was seen ten or more times. The genes are TRBV29-1 and TRBJ2-1; the match to TRBD1 covers 10 bases. With 8 bases clipped from V and 5 bases from J, the junction kept 6 bases outside the gene matches. The CDR3 has 13 residues. CDR1 SQVTM and CDR2 ANQGSEA come from the germline V gene. As DNA, the CDR3 is TGCAGCTTCCGGACAGGGGGGAACAATGAGCAGTTCTTC. Amino acids: CSFRTGGNNEQFF.

The chain employs TRBV5-4 and TRBJ2-7; TRBD2 might be the D (5 bases). V dropped 0 bases and J dropped 7 bases, with 20 bases sitting between them. Per germline, CDR1 SGHNT and CDR2 YYREEE (reference sequence). This CDR3 region has 16 residues. CDR3 protein: CASSLAPGKGRAEQYF. CDR3 DNA: TGTGCCAGCAGCTTGGCCCCGGGAAAAGGACGTGCGGAGCAGTACTTC.

The chain links TRBV10-3 to TRBJ2-1; 12 bases agree with TRBD1. The length of the CDR3 is 16 residues. The germline V gene encodes CDR1 ENHRY and CDR2 SYGVKD. V lost 3 bases, J lost 7 bases, and 7 bases stayed unmatched. CDR3 nucleotide sequence: TGTGCCATCAGTGATCCGGGACAGGGGGCAGGGAATGAGCAGTTCTTC. The encoded protein is CAISDPGQGAGNEQFF.

This clonotype came up many times. One end of the junction is discordant with germline, which a read error may explain. The rearrangement uses TRBV5-1 and TRBJ2-3; D is unresolved. The germline CDR1 and CDR2 sequences are SGHRS and YFSETQ. CDR3 length: 14 residues. The CDR3 DNA reads TGTGCCAGCAGAGGTACCGGCGGCACAGATACGCAGTATTTT. It specifies CASRGTGGTDTQYF.

This clonotype has ten or more counts. The V gene is TRBV20-1, the J gene TRBJ2-2, with TRBD2 as a possible D gene (5 bases). Looked up from germline, CDR1 is DFQATT and CDR2 is SNEGSKA (reference sequence). The CDR3 totals 12 residues. The DNA of the CDR3 is TGCGCGACGAGGGAAAATACCGGGGAGCTGTTTTTT. Protein: CATRENTGELFF.

This clonotype has just a few counts. The rearrangement links TRBV6-2 or TRBV6-3 to TRBJ1-1; no definite D call. Germline values: CDR1 MNHEY, CDR2 SVGEGT. The V gene lost 6 bases and the J gene lost 1 base, with 15 bases spanning the gap. The CDR3 is 15 amino acids. The CDR3 protein is CASSSPGVGNTEAFF. CDR3 in DNA: TGTGCCAGCAGCTCCCCCGGGGTGGGGAACACTGAAGCTTTCTTT.

V and J are TRBV5-1 and TRBJ2-7; tentatively, D is TRBD1 (6 bases). Germline-derived CDR1 and CDR2 are SGHRS and YFSETQ. The CDR3 totals 12 residues. Trimming left V 3 bases short and J 6 bases short, with 10 bases between. The CDR3 region is CASSSSGAEQYF. The CDR3 DNA sequence: TGCGCCAGCAGCTCTTCAGGGGCCGAGCAGTACTTC.

The table lists this clonotype with many counts. This sequence joins TRBV29-1 and TRBJ1-2; unclear D gene. Germline assignment: CDR1 SQVTM and CDR2 ANQGSEA. The CDR3 spans 17 residues. Trimming removed 3 bases at V and 5 bases at J, with 25 bases between. Written as DNA, the CDR3 is TGCAGCGTTGATGGAGGAGATGAGGTGCCGGGAGATTATGGCTACACCTTC. As protein: CSVDGGDEVPGDYGYTF.

Ten or more counts support this clonotype. The gene calls are TRBV4-2 and TRBJ2-5; 12 bases align to TRBD2. After removal of 3 bases from V and 5 bases from J, the junction contained 4 bases not matched to a gene. This CDR3 region has 15 residues. From germline, CDR1 is LGHNA and CDR2 YNFKEQ. The CDR3 region has the DNA TGTGCCAGCAGCCACAGACTAGCGGGAGAGGAGACCCAGTACTTC. Its translation: CASSHRLAGEETQYF.

J is TRBJ2-7 and V is TRBV29-1, with 7 bases matching TRBD2. The ends lost 5 bases at V and 2 bases at J; junction bases unmatched: 6. CDR3 length equals 13 residues. Germline V CDR1 and CDR2: SQVTM, ANQGSEA. DNA of the CDR3: TGCAGCGTTCGAAGGGCGGGGGCCTACGAGCAGTACTTC. Translation: CSVRRAGAYEQYF.

This clonotype was counted many times. This sequence joins TRBV7-9 and TRBJ1-3; a weak D match, TRBD1 (5 bases). In germline, CDR1 is SEHNR, CDR2 FQNEAQ (reference sequence). The CDR3 totals 14 residues. Between the trimmed V and J ends, which lost 2 bases and 7 bases, there was a span of 12 bases. CDR3 amino acids: CASSLSQGRNTIYF. In nucleotides, the CDR3 is TGTGCCAGCAGCTTATCCCAGGGCAGGAACACCATATATTTT.

This clonotype was seen more than once but under ten times. The chain links TRBV24-1 to TRBJ2-1, with 14 bases matching TRBD2. Germline loops: CDR1 KGHDR, CDR2 SFDVKD. Trimming removed 4 bases from V and 7 bases from J; junction bases left unmatched: 5. The CDR3 is 16 residues long. CDR3: CATSDPGTSGSNEQFF. The CDR3 nucleotides read TGTGCCACCAGTGACCCGGGGACTAGCGGGAGTAATGAGCAGTTCTTC.

J is TRBJ2-6 and V is TRBV9, with 7 bases matching TRBD1. The CDR3 totals 18 residues. From germline, CDR1 is SGDLS and CDR2 YYNGEE. Germline trimming cut 3 bases from V and 0 bases from J; bases unmatched to any gene: 9. The CDR3 loop reads CASSATGTDYSGANVLTF. For the CDR3, the DNA is TGTGCCAGCAGCGCCACCGGGACAGATTACTCTGGGGCCAACGTCCTGACTTTC.

This clonotype was recorded at least ten times. The chain couples TRBV5-1 to TRBJ2-7; 9 bases map to TRBD1. The CDR3 consists of 16 residues. The germline V gene has CDR1 SGHRS and CDR2 YFSETQ. V was pared by 3 bases and J by 2 bases, with 9 bases of the junction left unmatched. The CDR3 spells CASSWGQGTAAYEQYF. Written as DNA, the CDR3 is TGCGCCAGCAGCTGGGGACAGGGCACCGCCGCCTACGAGCAGTACTTC.

This clonotype showed up many times. In DNA, the CDR3 is TGTGCCAGCAGCCTCAGGGGGCCCACAGATACGCAGTATTTT. This codes for CASSLRGPTDTQYF. The gene calls are TRBV5-6 and TRBJ2-3; 8 nucleotides line up with TRBD1. Trimming took 4 bases from V and 2 from J; bases not matched to a gene: 3. The CDR3 contains 14 residues. Germline V gene sequence: CDR1 SGHDT, CDR2 YYEEEE.

The V and J genes are TRBV30 and TRBJ1-2; weak D call: TRBD1 (6 bases). The V gene's germline CDR1 is GTSNPN and CDR2 SVGIG (reference sequence). Trimming pared 1 base from V and 4 bases from J, leaving 19 bases between. The CDR3 has 16 amino acids. CDR3 loop: CAWSEYRAPWGYGYTF. CDR3 nucleotide sequence: TGTGCCTGGAGTGAATACAGGGCTCCTTGGGGCTATGGCTACACCTTC.

The rearrangement links TRBV7-6 to TRBJ2-7; possible D gene TRBD2, 6 bases. The CDR3 has 15 amino acids. V was clipped by 4 bases and J by 3 bases, with 16 bases between them. Germline CDR1 and CDR2: SGHVS and FNYEAQ. The CDR3 region has the DNA TGTGCCAGCAGCTCATCCGGCGGGGCCTTCTACGAGCAGTACTTC. This sequence encodes CASSSSGGAFYEQYF.

This clonotype has ten or more counts. The chain has TRBV20-1 and TRBJ2-3, with D perhaps given as TRBD1 or TRBD2 (6 bases each). V gave up 6 bases and J gave up 5 bases, with 21 bases separating them. This CDR3 contains 15 residues. Germline lookup yields CDR1 DFQATT and CDR2 SNEGSKA (reference sequence). CDR3 protein: CSAPRGDGAVDTQYF. The CDR3 bases are TGCAGTGCCCCAAGGGGGGACGGGGCAGTAGATACGCAGTATTTT.

This clonotype has at least ten counts. V is TRBV12-3 or TRBV12-4 and J is TRBJ1-3; D unresolved. The CDR3 runs to 14 residues. Trimming left V 3 bases short and J 6 bases short, with 12 bases between. The CDR3 coding sequence is TGTGCCAGCAGTTTTCCGGGATTAGCAAACACCATATATTTT. The encoded protein is CASSFPGLANTIYF.

This clonotype was picked up many times. V usage is TRBV12-3 or TRBV12-4 and J usage is TRBJ2-4, with TRBD2 matching 11 bases. The CDR3 length is 17 residues. The trim removed 5 bases at V and 3 bases at J, leaving 9 bases unmatched. The DNA for the CDR3 is TGTGCCAGCAGTCAACCGGGACTAGCGGCCTACAAAAACATTCAGTACTTC. Protein sequence: CASSQPGLAAYKNIQYF.

This clonotype occurred many times. The genes are TRBV6-5 and TRBJ2-1, with 7 bases lining up with TRBD1. Germline V lookup: CDR1 MNHEY, CDR2 SVGAGI. After removal of 8 bases from V and 5 bases from J, the junction contained 3 bases not matched to a gene. This CDR3 is 12 amino acids long. CDR3 region: CASRDRNNEQFF. The DNA of the CDR3 is TGTGCCAGCCGGGACAGAAACAATGAGCAGTTCTTC.

This clonotype turned up a few times. The chain combines TRBV6-4 with TRBJ1-4; 8 bases line up with TRBD1. In germline, CDR1 is MRHNA, CDR2 SNTAGT. V gave up 6 bases and J gave up 7 bases; unmatched junction bases: 7. The CDR3 consists of 14 residues. The chain's CDR3 is CASRQTGEGEKLFF. The DNA for the CDR3 is TGTGCCAGCAGGCAGACAGGGGAAGGTGAAAAACTGTTTTTT.

This clonotype was seen more than once but under ten times. The chain uses TRBV7-9 and TRBJ1-2, with TRBD1 as a possible D gene (6 bases). The CDR3 spans 15 residues. In germline, CDR1 is SEHNR, CDR2 FQNEAQ (reference sequence). Trimming took 3 bases from V and 4 from J, leaving 15 bases between them. The CDR3 here is CASSFFEEGVYGYTF. DNA of the CDR3: TGTGCCAGCAGCTTTTTCGAGGAGGGGGTCTATGGCTACACCTTC.

The sample holds many counts of this clonotype. The CDR3 DNA reads as TGTGCCATCAGTATAGCCCGCGGGTTAATTAGCAATGAGCAGTTCTTC. Protein: CAISIARGLISNEQFF. The chain is built from TRBV10-3 and TRBJ2-1, with TRBD2 as a possible D gene (5 bases). Trimming took off 5 bases at V and 6 bases at J, with 20 bases between the two ends. The CDR3 contains 16 residues. Germline lookup yields CDR1 ENHRY and CDR2 SYGVKD.

The rearrangement uses TRBV18 and TRBJ2-2; the D is unclear. Germline CDR1 and CDR2: KGHSH and LQKENI. This CDR3 has 13 amino acids. V was cut by 3 bases and J by 6 bases, with 8 bases left in between. CDR3 DNA: TGTGCCAGCTCACCGTTAGAATCCGGGGAGCTGTTTTTT. It specifies CASSPLESGELFF.

This clonotype occurred a few times. The rearrangement links TRBV20-1 to TRBJ2-1; 7 nucleotides line up with TRBD2. Germline values: CDR1 DFQATT, CDR2 SNEGSKA (reference sequence). Trimming took 5 bases from V and 3 from J; bases not matched to a gene: 1. CDR3 length: 12 amino acids. CDR3 DNA sequence: TGCAGTGCTCTAGCGGACTACAATGAGCAGTTCTTC. Encoded protein: CSALADYNEQFF.

This clonotype showed up just a few times. The chain is built from TRBV5-1 and TRBJ1-2; D gene ambiguous. CDR1 is SGHRS, CDR2 YFSETQ, per germline. The ends were cut back, 0 bases at V and 4 bases at J, with 10 bases in the middle. This CDR3 comprises 14 residues. The CDR3: CASSLESRTYGYTF. The CDR3 nucleotides are TGCGCCAGCAGCTTGGAATCCAGAACCTATGGCTACACCTTC. Using reference TRBV5-1 and TRBJ1-2 for the parts outside the CDR3, the full variable domain is KAGVTQTPRYLIKTRGQQVTLSCSPISGHRSVSWYQQTPGQGLQFLFEYFSETQRNKGNFPGRFSGRQFSNSRSEMNVSTLELGDSALYLCASSLESRTYGYTFGSGTRLTVV.

The table lists this clonotype with many counts. The rearrangement uses TRBV7-9 and TRBJ2-7; D not certain. V gave up 5 bases and J gave up 5 bases, with 19 bases separating them. This CDR3 contains 15 residues. Looked up from germline, CDR1 is SEHNR and CDR2 is FQNEAQ (reference sequence). The CDR3 DNA reads as TGTGCCAGCAGCCCAACCTGGGGTCCAAGCCACGAGCAGTACTTC. Translation: CASSPTWGPSHEQYF. Full variable domain (outside the CDR3, taken from reference TRBV7-9 and TRBJ2-7): DTGVSQNPRHKITKRGQNVTFRCDPISEHNRLYWYRQTLGQGPEFLTYFQNEAQLEKSRLLSDRFSAERPKGSFSTLEIQRTEQGDSAMYLCASSPTWGPSHEQYFGPGTRLTVT.